Following are 9 T cell receptor beta chains from one sample sequenced in a study of cytomegalovirus exposure and HLA in healthy donors. In the PCR, 60 Vbeta and 13 Jbeta primers were used. The table came from immunoSEQ multiplex PCR; TCRdb's copy has only in-frame clones and leaves some out. The sample records over 150,000 clones, 79% being singletons. The sample consisted of PBMCs. Receptors originate from a young man in good health and CMV-seropositive.

The CDR3 is CASSLGPGGSQPQHF. DNA of the CDR3: TGTGCCAGCAGCTTGGGACCCGGCGGCAGTCAGCCCCAGCATTTT. The rearrangement uses TRBV5-6 and TRBJ1-5; no reliable D call. Germline lookup yields CDR1 SGHDT and CDR2 YYEEEE. There are 15 residues in the CDR3. Trimming took off 0 bases at V and 6 bases at J, with 13 bases between the two ends.

The chain has TRBV28 and TRBJ1-2; D may be TRBD1 (5 bases). This CDR3 spans 13 amino acids. Germline values: CDR1 MDHEN, CDR2 SYDVKM. Trimming shortened V by 6 bases and J by 2 bases, and 10 bases separated the two germline ends. This chain's CDR3 is CASSLTVNYGYTF. The CDR3 DNA is TGTGCCAGCAGCTTGACAGTGAACTATGGCTACACCTTC.

The gene calls are TRBV6-4 and TRBJ2-1, with 9 nucleotides matching TRBD1. Germline V lookup: CDR1 MRHNA, CDR2 SNTAGT. J gave up 7 bases and V 4 bases, and 8 bases lay outside the gene matches. The CDR3 spans 15 residues. In DNA form, the CDR3 reads TGTGCCAGCAGTGCTTTGGGGACAGGGCTGAATGAGCAGTTCTTC. Translated: CASSALGTGLNEQFF.

This chain links TRBV25-1 with TRBJ2-6, with TRBD1 identical over 7 bases. CDR3 length equals 18 residues. J gave up 2 bases and V 4 bases, and 11 bases lay outside the gene matches. Germline CDR1 reads MGHDK; CDR2 reads SYGVNS. In DNA, the CDR3 is TGTGCCAGCAGTGCTACAGGGGTGGCTTATCCTGGGGCCAACGTCCTGACTTTC. Translating gives CASSATGVAYPGANVLTF.

The V gene is TRBV10-3, the J gene TRBJ2-7, with 7 nucleotides matching TRBD1. V gave up 3 bases and J gave up 4 bases; unmatched junction bases: 12. CDR3 length: 16 residues. Per the germline V gene, CDR1 is ENHRY and CDR2 is SYGVKD. The CDR3 region is CAISEGGSSDRYEQYF. As DNA, the CDR3 is TGTGCCATCAGTGAAGGGGGCAGCTCGGATCGGTACGAGCAGTACTTC.

The chain recombines TRBV7-6 with TRBJ2-1; 8 bases align to TRBD2. Looked up from germline, CDR1 is SGHVS and CDR2 is FNYEAQ. This CDR3 comprises 16 residues. The J segment lost 3 bases and the V segment lost 5 bases, leaving 9 bases of the junction unmatched. CDR3 DNA: TGTGCCAGCAGCACAAGCTCCGGGACTAGCTACAATGAGCAGTTCTTC. Translated: CASSTSSGTSYNEQFF.

This clone appeared a few times. The chain couples TRBV6-4 to TRBJ1-1, with a weak D call TRBD1 (5 bases). The V and J ends lost 0 bases and 4 bases respectively, with 9 bases between them. Germline lookup yields CDR1 MRHNA and CDR2 SNTAGT. CDR3 length equals 14 residues. Here the CDR3 DNA reads TGTGCCAGCAGTGACTCGGGCCAGGGCACTGAAGCTTTCTTT. Its translation: CASSDSGQGTEAFF.

V is TRBV27 and J is TRBJ2-7; 7 bases agree with TRBD1. V lost 6 bases, J lost 2 bases, and 7 bases stayed unmatched. Per germline, CDR1 MNHEY and CDR2 SMNVEV (reference sequence). This CDR3 region has 14 residues. The CDR3 nucleotides read TGTGCCAGCAGCAGACAGGGCAACCCCTACGAGCAGTACTTC. This codes for CASSRQGNPYEQYF.

The sample holds a few counts of this clone. The chain couples TRBV28 to TRBJ1-2; 8 nucleotides align to TRBD1. Losses at the gene ends were 3 bases for V and 4 bases for J; bases not matched to a gene: 7. The germline V gene has CDR1 MDHEN and CDR2 SYDVKM. This CDR3 has 15 residues. This CDR3 reads CASSFGDRTFYGYTF. The CDR3 DNA follows: TGTGCCAGCAGTTTCGGGGACAGGACCTTCTATGGCTACACCTTC.